A selection of T cell receptor beta chains follows, all from one sample in a study of chemoradiotherapy in HPV16-positive cancers. The data were produced by immunoSEQ multiplex PCR, yet TCRdb's version contains in-frame clones alone and is incomplete. This repertoire shows tens of thousands of clones, about 90% found once; its top ten account for 5.8%. Sequences were derived from blood, sampled from a patient who underwent chemoradiotherapy. These receptors were obtained from a human donor with HPV-associated anogenital cancer. Each CDR3 is given with its conserved first and last residue. D genes are given only for firm matches. Clone size, where shown, is once, few, many, or a class for clones that have expanded.

D gene | clone size | J gene | V gene | CDR3 DNA | CDR3 protein
NA | few | TRBJ1-1 | TRBV2 | TGTGCCAGCAGTAAGGGAGAGGGTACTGAAGCTTTCTTT | CASSKGEGTEAFF
NA | NA | TRBJ2-7 | TRBV6-5 | TGTGCCAGCAAAAGGGGTAGCTCCTACGAGCAGTACTTC | CASKRGSSYEQYF
TRBD1 | NA | TRBJ1-5 | TRBV27 | TGTGCCAGCCACCCCGGGGCAGGGGGGATGCAGCCCCAGCATTTT | CASHPGAGGMQPQHF
NA | NA | TRBJ1-5 | TRBV5-8 | TGTGCCAGCAGCTCCTTACCGAGCAATCAGCCCCAGCATTTT | CASSSLPSNQPQHF
TRBD1 | NA | TRBJ1-4 | TRBV18 | TGTGCCAGCTCACCGACAGGGGTGGGGATGTCAACTAATGAAAAACTGTTTTTT | CASSPTGVGMSTNEKLFF
NA | NA | TRBJ2-7 | TRBV27 | TGTGCCAGCAGTTTTGGACCATCCTACGAGCAGTACTTC | CASSFGPSYEQYF
NA | NA | TRBJ1-1 | TRBV12-5 | TGTGCTAGTGCCATTCGGGCGGAGAACACTGAAGCTTTCTTT | CASAIRAENTEAFF
NA | NA | TRBJ1-2 | TRBV5-1 | TGCGCCAGCAGCTTGGGAGGGGTCTTTGGAGGCTACACCTTC | CASSLGGVFGGYTF
NA | NA | TRBJ2-5 | TRBV4-1 | TGCGCCAGCAGCCCCTCCCTCATGCGGGGACAAGAGACCCAGTACTTC | CASSPSLMRGQETQYF
NA | NA | TRBJ2-2 | TRBV7-2 | TGTGCCAGCAGCTTTTCTGGGGTCGGGGAGCTGTTTTTT | CASSFSGVGELFF
TRBD2 | NA | TRBJ2-3 | TRBV2 | TGTGCCAGCAAGATGAGCGGGGGGGGCACAGATACGCAGTATTTT | CASKMSGGGTDTQYF
NA | NA | TRBJ2-3 | TRBV7-7 | TGTGCCAGCAGCTTATTCGTCACAGATACGCAGTATTTT | CASSLFVTDTQYF
NA | NA | TRBJ2-3 | TRBV30 | TGTGCCTGGGAGGGGCGGGCCGGGCCTTGGACAGATACGCAGTATTTT | CAWEGRAGPWTDTQYF
TRBD1 | NA | TRBJ2-1 | TRBV5-4 | TGTGCCAGCAGCTTGCCCGGACAGGTAACTAATGAGCAGTTCTTC | CASSLPGQVTNEQFF
NA | NA | TRBJ2-7 | TRBV15 | TGTGCCACCAGCAGGGCAGGCACCGACTACGAGCAGTACTTC | CATSRAGTDYEQYF
NA | NA | TRBJ1-6 | TRBV14 | TGTGCCAGCAGCCAAGGGGGCGCAAATTCACCCCTCCACTTT | CASSQGGANSPLHF
TRBD2 | NA | TRBJ2-1 | TRBV10-3 | TGTGCCATCAACCAAGCGGGGATAAGCTACAATGAGCAGTTCTTC | CAINQAGISYNEQFF
NA | NA | TRBJ2-7 | TRBV30 | TGTGCCTGGAGTGTACCAGGGAAGAACGAGCAGTACTTC | CAWSVPGKNEQYF
TRBD1 | NA | TRBJ2-7 | TRBV10-3 | TGTGCCATCAGCGAGGGACAGCGACTAAGCTCCTACGAGCAGTACTTC | CAISEGQRLSSYEQYF
NA | NA | TRBJ1-1 | TRBV10-3 | TGTGCCATCAGTGGCGGGAGTGAGGTCACTGAAGCTTTCTTT | CAISGGSEVTEAFF
NA | NA | TRBJ2-1 | TRBV29-1 | TGCAGCTATTCTGTCCCCCGCGGCTCCAATGAGCAGTTCTTC | CSYSVPRGSNEQFF
NA | NA | TRBJ1-1 | TRBV28 | TGTGCCAGCAGTTTTATGGGGGGTCGTCGACGGACTGAAGCTTTCTTT | CASSFMGGRRRTEAFF
TRBD1 | NA | TRBJ1-1 | TRBV2 | TGTGCCAGCATCGAACAGGGGGTGGAGAGCACTGAAGCTTTCTTT | CASIEQGVESTEAFF
TRBD1 | NA | TRBJ1-4 | TRBV2 | TGTGCCAGCAGCCCCGACAGGGTTGGGAAACTGTTTTTT | CASSPDRVGKLFF
TRBD1 | NA | TRBJ1-6 | TRBV10-2 | TGCGCCAGCAGAGATGGGACAGGGTTCTCCTATAATTCACCCCTCCACTTT | CASRDGTGFSYNSPLHF
TRBD1 | NA | TRBJ2-6 | TRBV19 | TGTGCTACAGGGGGGTCTGGGGCCAACGTCCTGACTTTC | CATGGSGANVLTF
NA | NA | TRBJ2-5 | TRBV19 | TGTGCCAGTAGTATGGCGCGGCGCCAGTCGAAATGGGAGGAGACCCAGTACTTC | CASSMARRQSKWEETQYF
NA | once | TRBJ2-5 | TRBV6-5 | TGTGCCAGCAGTTACTATGCGGGGGAGACCCAGTACTTC | CASSYYAGETQYF
NA | NA | TRBJ1-4 | TRBV6-5 | TGTGCCAGCAGTTACTGGGGTTCTAATGAAAAACTGTTTTTT | CASSYWGSNEKLFF
NA | NA | TRBJ1-6 | TRBV6-5 | TGTGCCAGCAGTTACCGGGAACTCTCCTATAATTCACCCCTCCACTTT | CASSYRELSYNSPLHF
TRBD2 | NA | TRBJ2-5 | TRBV11-2 | TGTGCCAGCAGCTTAGGGACTAGCGGGGGGGCCTATGAGACCCAGTACTTC | CASSLGTSGGAYETQYF
NA | NA | TRBJ2-1 | TRBV19 | TGTGCCAGTAGTACTCCCTCAACCAAGCGGGCACTAAACAATGAGCAGTTCTTC | CASSTPSTKRALNNEQFF
TRBD1 | NA | TRBJ2-7 | TRBV6-1 | TGTGCCAGCAGTCAAGCCGGGACAGGGGGCTACGAGCAGTACTTC | CASSQAGTGGYEQYF
NA | NA | TRBJ1-2 | TRBV27 | TGTGCCAGCAGTTACCGCCGCGACGGTAACTATGGCTACACCTTC | CASSYRRDGNYGYTF
NA | once | TRBJ1-1 | TRBV6-1 | TGTGCCAGCAGTTATAAGGGTGACACTGAAGCTTTCTTT | CASSYKGDTEAFF
NA | NA | TRBJ1-2 | TRBV30 | TGTGCCTGGAGCAAACGTCGCTATGGCTACACCTTC | CAWSKRRYGYTF
NA | NA | TRBJ1-1 | TRBV11-2 | TGTGCCAGCAGCTTAGATTGGGGTGAGACAGCCGGAGTAGCTGAAGCTTTCTTT | CASSLDWGETAGVAEAFF
TRBD2 | NA | TRBJ2-1 | TRBV5-1 | TGCGCCAGCAGCCGCCTTACCAATACCGGGACTAGCGTAAGCTCCTACAATGAGCAGTTCTTC | CASSRLTNTGTSVSSYNEQFF